This passage covers 29 T cell receptor beta chains from one sample sequenced in a study of beta chain features in type 1 diabetes. Reverse transcription of all isolated RNA meant that expressed TCRB transcripts were sequenced. The protocol was immunoSEQ multiplex PCR, while the TCRdb copy is restricted to in-frame clones and leaves out a portion. The profile shows about 150,000 clones, 7.5% to 9.5% of them singletons. The sample consisted of central memory CD4+ T cells from blood. Receptors were obtained from a woman aged 18-29 years in good health.

This clone showed up just a few times. The genes are TRBV4-2 and TRBJ2-5, with 8 bases aligning to TRBD2. V trimming: 6 bases; J trimming: 2 bases; junction bases outside the gene matches: 5. The CDR3 totals 14 residues. CDR1 is LGHNA, CDR2 YNFKEQ, per germline. CDR3 sequence (DNA): TGTGCCAGCAGGCCGGGGGGGCAGCAAGAGACCCAGTACTTC. It is translated as CASRPGGQQETQYF.

This clone was picked up a small number of times. The gene calls are TRBV2 and TRBJ2-4; perhaps TRBD1 as D (6 bases). This CDR3 comprises 15 residues. With 3 bases removed from V and 0 bases from J, the gap between germline ends came to 9 bases. Germline V gene lookup returns CDR1 SNHLY and CDR2 FYNNEI. CDR3 loop: CASSDAGVAKNIQYF. The DNA of the CDR3 is TGTGCCAGCAGTGATGCAGGGGTAGCCAAAAACATTCAGTACTTC.

The chain couples TRBV5-5 to TRBJ2-3; 8 bases are shared with TRBD2. CDR1 is SGHKS, CDR2 YYEKEE, per germline (reference sequence). With V trimmed by 2 bases and J by 5 bases, 7 bases remained unmatched. This CDR3 region has 15 residues. The CDR3 sequence is CASSFGGAKVDTQYF. The CDR3, as DNA: TGTGCCAGCAGCTTCGGGGGGGCCAAGGTAGATACGCAGTATTTT.

This clone was recorded a few times. This rearrangement joins TRBV30 to TRBJ1-4, with D unresolved. Trimming removed 2 bases at V and 0 bases at J, with 7 bases between. The germline CDR1 and CDR2 sequences are GTSNPN and SVGIG (reference sequence). CDR3 length: 14 amino acids. The CDR3 spells CAWSTASTNEKLFF. CDR3 in DNA: TGTGCCTGGAGTACAGCATCAACTAATGAAAAACTGTTTTTT.

CDR3 in DNA: TGTGCTAGTGGTTCCTTCTCCGGGGGGCCCACTGAAGCTTTCTTT. Protein product: CASGSFSGGPTEAFF. V and J are TRBV12-5 and TRBJ1-1; a possible D gene is TRBD1 (6 bases). The germline V and J ends were trimmed by 4 bases and 4 bases, with 16 bases remaining between them. The CDR3 totals 15 residues. CDR1 and CDR2 (germline): LGHNT, FRNRAP. The variable domain in full, completed from reference TRBV12-5 and TRBJ1-1, reads DARVTQTPRHKVTEMGQEVTMRCQPILGHNTVFWYRQTMMQGLELLAYFRNRAPLDDSGMPKDRFSAEMPDATLATLKIQPSEPRDSAVYFCASGSFSGGPTEAFFGQGTRLTVV.

The chain links TRBV7-9 to TRBJ2-1; TRBD2 agrees at 14 bases. CDR1 is SEHNR, CDR2 FQNEAQ, per germline (reference sequence). Trimming took 5 bases from V and 7 from J; bases not matched to a gene: 10. There are 17 residues in the CDR3. DNA for the CDR3: TGTGCCAGCAGCCAAGATCTCAGGACTAGCGGGGGGAATGAGCAGTTCTTC. It specifies CASSQDLRTSGGNEQFF.

This clone occurred many times. This chain links TRBV23-1 with TRBJ2-2, with D perhaps matching TRBD1 (6 bases). TRBV23-1 is filed as an ORF, its function uncertain. V was clipped by 3 bases and J by 4 bases, with 15 bases between them. This CDR3 has 16 amino acids. The CDR3 sequence: CASSHPGQGFTGELFF. The CDR3 coding sequence is TGCGCCAGCAGTCATCCGGGTCAGGGGTTCACCGGGGAGCTGTTTTTT.

This clone was detected only a few times. The V call is TRBV29-1, the J call TRBJ2-2; 9 positions match TRBD1. CDR3 length equals 13 residues. V shed 5 bases, J shed 4 bases, and the junction held 2 bases outside the gene matches. Germline V lookup: CDR1 SQVTM, CDR2 ANQGSEA. The CDR3 loop reads CSVPGQGTGELFF. The CDR3 DNA reads TGCAGCGTTCCGGGACAGGGCACCGGGGAGCTGTTTTTT.

This chain uses TRBV20-1 with TRBJ1-5, with a weak D call TRBD1 (5 bases). The germline V gene encodes CDR1 DFQATT and CDR2 SNEGSKA (reference sequence). The length of the CDR3 is 11 residues. V dropped 3 bases and J dropped 6 bases, with 6 bases sitting between them. DNA for the CDR3: TGCAGTGCTAGTCAGGGTCAGCCCCAGCATTTT. This sequence encodes CSASQGQPQHF.

This clone was recorded a few times. The chain joins TRBV9 to TRBJ1-1; 7 positions match TRBD1. The V segment lost 5 bases and the J segment 0 bases; nucleotides outside the gene matches: 10. Germline CDR1 SGDLS, CDR2 YYNGEE. The CDR3 loop spans 16 amino acids. This CDR3 is CASRDTTGYMNTEAFF. CDR3 sequence (DNA): TGTGCCAGCAGAGATACGACAGGGTACATGAACACTGAAGCTTTCTTT. Filled out from reference TRBV9 and TRBJ1-1, the complete variable domain reads DSGVTQTPKHLITATGQRVTLRCSPRSGDLSVYWYQQSLDQGLQFLIQYYNGEERAKGNILERFSAQQFPDLHSELNLSSLELGDSALYFCASRDTTGYMNTEAFFGQGTRLTVV.

V is TRBV27 and J is TRBJ1-6; D might be TRBD1 (6 bases). Germline CDR1 MNHEY, CDR2 SMNVEV (reference sequence). This CDR3 contains 15 residues. V was clipped by 7 bases and J by 8 bases, with 18 bases between them. CDR3 coding DNA: TGTGCCAGCACCTCATTTGCAGGGGTCCATTCACCCCTCCACTTT. Amino acids: CASTSFAGVHSPLHF.

The J gene is TRBJ1-1, the V gene TRBV5-6, with TRBD1 matching over 11 bases. Germline V CDR1 and CDR2: SGHDT, YYEEEE. The junction had 3 bases not matched to a gene; V was cut back by 2 bases and J by 0 bases. CDR3 length equals 16 residues. The CDR3 DNA follows: TGTGCCAGCAGCTTTGGACAGGGGGCTTTGAACACTGAAGCTTTCTTT. Protein product: CASSFGQGALNTEAFF. Complete variable domain (other parts from reference TRBV5-6 and TRBJ1-1): DAGVTQSPTHLIKTRGQQVTLRCSPKSGHDTVSWYQQALGQGPQFIFQYYEEEERQRGNFPDRFSGHQFPNYSSELNVNALLLGDSALYLCASSFGQGALNTEAFFGQGTRLTVV.

The chain carries TRBV5-6 and TRBJ2-5; D ambiguous. Germline CDR1 and CDR2: SGHDT and YYEEEE. CDR3 length equals 13 residues. Between the trimmed V and J ends, which lost 1 base and 2 bases, there was a span of 6 bases. The CDR3 DNA reads TGTGCCAGCAGCTTGAGCGCTCAAGAGACCCAGTACTTC. Translation: CASSLSAQETQYF. Using reference TRBV5-6 and TRBJ2-5 for the parts outside the CDR3, the full variable domain is DAGVTQSPTHLIKTRGQQVTLRCSPKSGHDTVSWYQQALGQGPQFIFQYYEEEERQRGNFPDRFSGHQFPNYSSELNVNALLLGDSALYLCASSLSAQETQYFGPGTRLLVL.

This clone was seen a handful of times. This chain connects TRBV10-3 to TRBJ1-4, with TRBD1 matching over 8 bases. With 10 bases clipped from V and 5 bases from J, the junction kept 6 bases outside the gene matches. This CDR3 comprises 13 residues. CDR1 ENHRY and CDR2 SYGVKD come from the germline V gene. This chain's CDR3 is CATNRGENEKLFF. For the CDR3, the DNA is TGTGCCACCAACAGGGGGGAGAATGAAAAACTGTTTTTT.

This clone was recorded a few times. CDR3 coding DNA: TGTGCCAGTAGACCCGGGACAGGGGGTTATGGCTACACCTTC. Encoded protein: CASRPGTGGYGYTF. The chain is built from TRBV19 and TRBJ1-2, with 11 positions matching TRBD1. Trimming removed 6 bases from V and 5 bases from J; junction bases left unmatched: 5. This CDR3 is 14 amino acids long. Germline CDR1 reads LNHDA; CDR2 reads SQIVND (reference sequence).

In this sample, this clone turned up a few times. The chain couples TRBV5-1 to TRBJ2-7, with 8 bases fitting TRBD1. Germline loops: CDR1 SGHRS, CDR2 YFSETQ. This CDR3 is 14 amino acids long. V lost 3 bases and J lost 2; bases outside the gene matches: 4. The CDR3 nucleotides are TGCGCCAGCAGCTCGTCAGGGGGCGCCTACGAGCAGTACTTC. It encodes CASSSSGGAYEQYF.

This clone was detected ten times or more. This rearrangement joins TRBV19 to TRBJ2-6; 7 nucleotides match TRBD1. The CDR3 contains 15 residues. Per germline, CDR1 LNHDA and CDR2 SQIVND (reference sequence). J gave up 0 bases and V 5 bases, and 1 base lay outside the gene matches. Written as DNA, the CDR3 is TGTGCCAGTAGTGGGACAGTCTCTGGGGCCAACGTCCTGACTTTC. Its translation is CASSGTVSGANVLTF.

V and J are TRBV29-1 and TRBJ2-1, with 12 bases aligning to TRBD2. CDR1 SQVTM and CDR2 ANQGSEA come from the germline V gene. The CDR3 is 12 residues long. Trimming cost V 8 bases and J 12 bases; bases outside gene matches: 8. In DNA form, the CDR3 reads TGCAGCACAGAATCTAGCGGGGGGGGGCAGTTCTTC. Translated, it gives CSTESSGGGQFF.

The gene calls are TRBV9 and TRBJ2-3; 7 bases map to TRBD2. The trim removed 0 bases at V and 2 bases at J, leaving 3 bases unmatched. CDR1 is SGDLS and CDR2 is YYNGEE in the germline V gene. The CDR3 covers 15 residues. As DNA, the CDR3 is TGTGCCAGCAGCGTAGCCGGGACTAACACAGATACGCAGTATTTT. The encoded protein is CASSVAGTNTDTQYF.

This chain joins TRBV7-9 and TRBJ1-2; D may be TRBD1 (5 bases). The CDR3 consists of 15 residues. The V end was cut by 4 bases, the J end by 6 bases, with 18 bases between. CDR1 SEHNR and CDR2 FQNEAQ come from the germline V gene (reference sequence). The CDR3 is CASSSPGRGGDGYTF. Here the CDR3 DNA reads TGTGCCAGCAGCTCCCCCGGGCGGGGCGGGGATGGCTACACCTTC. Full variable domain (remainder filled in from reference TRBV7-9 and TRBJ1-2): DTGVSQNPRHKITKRGQNVTFRCDPISEHNRLYWYRQTLGQGPEFLTYFQNEAQLEKSRLLSDRFSAERPKGSFSTLEIQRTEQGDSAMYLCASSSPGRGGDGYTFGSGTRLTVV.

The rearrangement uses TRBV7-2 and TRBJ1-1; 10 positions match TRBD1. CDR1 and CDR2 from the germline V gene are SGHTA and FQGNSA. The trim removed 5 bases at V and 1 base at J, leaving 4 bases unmatched. The CDR3 is 15 amino acids. As DNA, the CDR3 is TGTGCCAGCAGCCCCCGGGACAGGGGGAACACTGAAGCTTTCTTT. This sequence encodes CASSPRDRGNTEAFF.

This clone was seen more than once but under ten times. The rearrangement links TRBV9 to TRBJ2-2; 7 bases line up with TRBD1. Germline values: CDR1 SGDLS, CDR2 YYNGEE. The CDR3 has 16 residues. Losses at the gene ends were 0 bases for V and 4 bases for J; bases not matched to a gene: 6. The CDR3 DNA sequence: TGTGCCAGCAGCGTAGAAACAGGGGCAGGCACCGGGGAGCTGTTTTTT. It specifies CASSVETGAGTGELFF.

V gene TRBV20-1 combines with J gene TRBJ1-4; D unclear. Germline V gene lookup returns CDR1 DFQATT and CDR2 SNEGSKA (reference sequence). The CDR3 is 11 amino acids. The CDR3, as DNA: TGCAGCGCGGGAGAGCAGGAAAAACTGTTTTTT. This gives the protein CSAGEQEKLFF.

This clone has ten or more counts. The sample contains more than one DNA sequence encoding this CDR3. The gene calls are TRBV27 and TRBJ2-7, with TRBD2 identical over 16 bases. This CDR3 has 15 amino acids. Germline V gene sequence: CDR1 MNHEY, CDR2 SMNVEV (reference sequence). Trimming at V came to 4 bases and at J to 4 bases, leaving 1 base not matched to a gene. The CDR3 here is CASSSGLAGGYEQYF. The CDR3 DNA reads TGTGCCAGCAGTTCGGGACTAGCGGGAGGGTACGAGCAGTACTTC.

J is TRBJ1-2 and V is TRBV28, with 10 nucleotides matching TRBD1. Per germline, CDR1 MDHEN and CDR2 SYDVKM. The V segment lost 6 bases and the J segment 2 bases; nucleotides outside the gene matches: 6. The CDR3 consists of 15 residues. CDR3 residues: CASRQTGGSNYGYTF. The CDR3 region has the DNA TGTGCCAGCAGGCAGACAGGGGGCTCGAACTATGGCTACACCTTC.

The chain has TRBV11-2 and TRBJ2-1; TRBD2 might be the D (6 bases). The germline V gene encodes CDR1 SGHAT and CDR2 FQNNGV. The V and J ends lost 4 bases and 6 bases respectively, with 22 bases between them. CDR3 length: 17 residues. The CDR3 nucleotides read TGTGCCAGCAGCTCTGGTCGGGAGTCCCAATGGGGCAATGAGCAGTTCTTC. Protein sequence: CASSSGRESQWGNEQFF. The full variable domain, with the rest looked up from reference TRBV11-2 and TRBJ2-1, is EAGVAQSPRYKIIEKRQSVAFWCNPISGHATLYWYQQILGQGPKLLIQFQNNGVVDDSQLPKDRFSAERLKGVDSTLKIQPAKLEDSAVYLCASSSGRESQWGNEQFFGPGTRLTVL.

This chain connects TRBV7-2 to TRBJ1-1; D is perhaps TRBD1 (5 bases). Germline values: CDR1 SGHTA, CDR2 FQGNSA. V was cut by 1 base and J by 3 bases, with 12 bases left in between. The length of the CDR3 is 15 residues. CDR3: CASSLEGVRDTEAFF. The CDR3 DNA reads as TGTGCCAGCAGCTTAGAAGGGGTTAGGGACACTGAAGCTTTCTTT.

With respect to this clone: Within the sample, other DNA sequences also encode this same CDR3. The J gene is TRBJ2-2, the V gene TRBV5-1; the D gene is possibly TRBD2 (6 bases). CDR3 length: 14 residues. Per the germline V gene, CDR1 is SGHRS and CDR2 is YFSETQ. The V end lost 4 bases, the J end lost 3 bases, and 10 bases lay between the germline ends. CDR3 sequence: CASSPRLDTGELFF. CDR3 DNA sequence: TGCGCCAGCAGCCCGAGACTAGACACCGGGGAGCTGTTTTTT.

This clone was counted only a few times. The rearrangement joins TRBV7-9 to TRBJ2-7; 7 nucleotides match TRBD1. J was trimmed by 6 bases and V by 2 bases; bases with no gene match: 7. Germline V gene lookup returns CDR1 SEHNR and CDR2 FQNEAQ (reference sequence). CDR3 length equals 14 residues. DNA of the CDR3: TGTGCCAGCAGCTTATTCGAGGGGGCCTCCGAGCAGTACTTC. Its protein product is CASSLFEGASEQYF.